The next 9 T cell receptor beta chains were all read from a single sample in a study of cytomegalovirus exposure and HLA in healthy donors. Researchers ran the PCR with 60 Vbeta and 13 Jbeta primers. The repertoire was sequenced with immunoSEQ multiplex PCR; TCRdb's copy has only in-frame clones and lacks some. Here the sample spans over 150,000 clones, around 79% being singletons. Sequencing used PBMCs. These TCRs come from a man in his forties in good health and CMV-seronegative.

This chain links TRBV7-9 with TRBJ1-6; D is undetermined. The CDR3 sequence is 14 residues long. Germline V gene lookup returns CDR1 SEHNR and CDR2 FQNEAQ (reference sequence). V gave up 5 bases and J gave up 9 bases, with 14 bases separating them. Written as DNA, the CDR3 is TGTGCCAGCAGCCCGGACGGGATGAGTTCACCCCTCCACTTT. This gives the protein CASSPDGMSSPLHF.

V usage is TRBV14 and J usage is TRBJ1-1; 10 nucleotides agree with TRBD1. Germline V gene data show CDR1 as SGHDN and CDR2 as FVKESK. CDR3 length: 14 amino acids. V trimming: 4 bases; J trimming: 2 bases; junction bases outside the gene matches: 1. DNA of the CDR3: TGTGCCAGCAGCCGGACAGGGGGAAACACTGAAGCTTTCTTT. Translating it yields CASSRTGGNTEAFF.

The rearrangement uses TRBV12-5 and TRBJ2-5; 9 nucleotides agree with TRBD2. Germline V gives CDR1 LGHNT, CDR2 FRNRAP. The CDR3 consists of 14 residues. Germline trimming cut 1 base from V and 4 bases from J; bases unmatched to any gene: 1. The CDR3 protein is CASGLDSGGETQYF. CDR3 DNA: TGTGCTAGTGGTTTGGATAGCGGGGGAGAGACCCAGTACTTC.

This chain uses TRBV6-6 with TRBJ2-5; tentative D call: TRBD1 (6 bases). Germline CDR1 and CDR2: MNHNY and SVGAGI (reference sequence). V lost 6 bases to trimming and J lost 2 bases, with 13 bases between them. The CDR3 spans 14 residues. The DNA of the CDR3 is TGTGCCAGCAGAGCCGGACAGTTACAAGAGACCCAGTACTTC. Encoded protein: CASRAGQLQETQYF.

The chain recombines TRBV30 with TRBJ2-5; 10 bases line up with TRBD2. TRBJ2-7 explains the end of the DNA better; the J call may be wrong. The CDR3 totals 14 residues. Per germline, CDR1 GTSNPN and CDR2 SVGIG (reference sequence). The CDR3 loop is CAWTGTSAAYEQYF. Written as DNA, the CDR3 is TGTGCCTGGACCGGGACTAGCGCCGCCTACGAGCAGTACTTC.

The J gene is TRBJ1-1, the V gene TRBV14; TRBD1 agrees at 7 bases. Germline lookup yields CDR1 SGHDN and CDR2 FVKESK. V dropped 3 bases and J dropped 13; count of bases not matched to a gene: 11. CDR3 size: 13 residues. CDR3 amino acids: CASSHAPTGIGFF. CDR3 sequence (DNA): TGTGCCAGCAGCCATGCTCCGACAGGGATCGGTTTCTTT. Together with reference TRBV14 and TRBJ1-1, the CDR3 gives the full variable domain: EAGVTQFPSHSVIEKGQTVTLRCDPISGHDNLYWYRRVMGKEIKFLLHFVKESKQDESGMPNNRFLAERTGGTYSTLKVQPAELEDSGVYFCASSHAPTGIGFFGQGTRLTVV.

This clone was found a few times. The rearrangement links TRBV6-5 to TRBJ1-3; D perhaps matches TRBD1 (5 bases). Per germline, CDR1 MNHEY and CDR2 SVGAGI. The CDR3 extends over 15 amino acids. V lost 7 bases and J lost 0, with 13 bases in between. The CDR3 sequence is CASMGRADSGNTIYF. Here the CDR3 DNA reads TGTGCCAGCATGGGCAGGGCCGACTCTGGAAACACCATATATTTT.

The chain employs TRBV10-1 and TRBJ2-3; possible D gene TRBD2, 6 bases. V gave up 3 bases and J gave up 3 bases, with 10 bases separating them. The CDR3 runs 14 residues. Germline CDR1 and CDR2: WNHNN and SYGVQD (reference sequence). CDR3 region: CASSEIGGTDTQYF. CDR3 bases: TGCGCCAGCAGTGAAATAGGAGGGACAGATACGCAGTATTTT.

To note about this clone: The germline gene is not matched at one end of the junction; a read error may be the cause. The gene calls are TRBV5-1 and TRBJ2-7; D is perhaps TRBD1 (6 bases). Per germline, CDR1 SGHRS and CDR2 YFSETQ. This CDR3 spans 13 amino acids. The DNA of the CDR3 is TGCGCCGGCAGCTGGGGACACCACTACGAGCAGTACTTC. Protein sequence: CAGSWGHHYEQYF.